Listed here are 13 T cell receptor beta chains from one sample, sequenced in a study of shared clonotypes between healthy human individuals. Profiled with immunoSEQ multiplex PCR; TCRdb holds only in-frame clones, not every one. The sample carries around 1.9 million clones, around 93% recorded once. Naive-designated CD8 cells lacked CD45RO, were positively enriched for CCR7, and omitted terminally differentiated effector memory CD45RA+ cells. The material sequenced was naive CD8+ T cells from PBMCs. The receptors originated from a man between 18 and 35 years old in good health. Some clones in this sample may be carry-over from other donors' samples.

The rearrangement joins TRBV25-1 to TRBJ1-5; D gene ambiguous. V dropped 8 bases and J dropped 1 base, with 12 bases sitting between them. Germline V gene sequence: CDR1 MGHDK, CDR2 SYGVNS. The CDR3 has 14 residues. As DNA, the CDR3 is TGTGCCAGCGGCGGGGATCGGAGCAATCAGCCCCAGCATTTT. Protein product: CASGGDRSNQPQHF.

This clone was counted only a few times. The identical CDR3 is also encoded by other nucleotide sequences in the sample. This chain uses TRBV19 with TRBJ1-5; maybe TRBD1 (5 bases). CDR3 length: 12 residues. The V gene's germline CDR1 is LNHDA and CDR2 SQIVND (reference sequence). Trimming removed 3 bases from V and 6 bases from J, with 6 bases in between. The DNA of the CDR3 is TGTGCCAGTAGTATCGGGGGTCAGCCCCAGCATTTT. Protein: CASSIGGQPQHF.

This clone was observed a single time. Here the CDR3 reads CASSIARVGYEQYF. The DNA for the CDR3 is TGTGCCAGCTCTATCGCGAGAGTGGGTTACGAGCAGTACTTC. The V and J genes are TRBV27 and TRBJ2-7; D gene unclear. V lost 8 bases to trimming and J lost 4 bases, with 18 bases between them. This CDR3 is built from 14 residues. Germline CDR1 reads MNHEY; CDR2 reads SMNVEV (reference sequence).

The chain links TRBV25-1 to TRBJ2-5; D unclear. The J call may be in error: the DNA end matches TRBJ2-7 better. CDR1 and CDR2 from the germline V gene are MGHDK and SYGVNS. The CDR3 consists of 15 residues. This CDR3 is CASSGPWGSSYEQYF. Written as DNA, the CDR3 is TGTGCCAGCAGTGGCCCCTGGGGTTCCTCCTACGAGCAGTACTTC.

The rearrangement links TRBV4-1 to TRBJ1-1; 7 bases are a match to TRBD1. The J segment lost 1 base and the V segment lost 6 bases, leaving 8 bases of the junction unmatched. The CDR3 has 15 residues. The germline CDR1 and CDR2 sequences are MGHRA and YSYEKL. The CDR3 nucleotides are TGCGCCAGCAGAGACAGGGTAACTGGGAACACTGAAGCTTTCTTT. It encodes CASRDRVTGNTEAFF.

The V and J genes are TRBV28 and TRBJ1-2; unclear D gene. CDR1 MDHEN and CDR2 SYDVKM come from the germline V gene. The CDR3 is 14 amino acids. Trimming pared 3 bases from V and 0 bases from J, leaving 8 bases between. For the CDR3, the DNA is TGTGCCAGCAGTTTCGGGGAGACTAACTATGGCTACACCTTC. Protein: CASSFGETNYGYTF.

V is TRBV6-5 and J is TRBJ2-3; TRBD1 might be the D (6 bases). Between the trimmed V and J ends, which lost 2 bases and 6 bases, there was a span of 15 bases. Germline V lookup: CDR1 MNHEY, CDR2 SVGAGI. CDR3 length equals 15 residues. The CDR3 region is CASSYRGTSSDTQYF. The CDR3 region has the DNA TGTGCCAGCAGTTACAGGGGGACAAGCTCGGATACGCAGTATTTT.

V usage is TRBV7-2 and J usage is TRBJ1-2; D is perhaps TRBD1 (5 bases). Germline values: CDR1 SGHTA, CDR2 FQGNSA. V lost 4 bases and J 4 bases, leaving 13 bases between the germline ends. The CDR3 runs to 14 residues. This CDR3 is CASSSDRQIYGYTF. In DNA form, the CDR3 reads TGTGCCAGCAGCTCAGACAGACAGATCTATGGCTACACCTTC.

The CDR3 spells CASSLSLWEGKNTEAFF. CDR3 DNA sequence: TGTGCCAGCAGTTTATCCTTGTGGGAGGGGAAAAACACTGAAGCTTTCTTT. The chain employs TRBV27 and TRBJ1-1; tentative D call: TRBD1 (5 bases). This CDR3 comprises 17 residues. The germline V gene has CDR1 MNHEY and CDR2 SMNVEV (reference sequence). V gave up 0 bases and J gave up 2 bases, with 16 bases separating them.

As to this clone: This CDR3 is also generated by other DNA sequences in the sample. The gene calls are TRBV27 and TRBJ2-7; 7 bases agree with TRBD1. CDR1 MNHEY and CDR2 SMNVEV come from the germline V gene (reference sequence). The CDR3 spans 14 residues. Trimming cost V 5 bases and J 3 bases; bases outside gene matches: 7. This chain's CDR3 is CASSPRDRGYEQYF. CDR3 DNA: TGTGCCAGCAGTCCCCGGGACAGAGGCTACGAGCAGTACTTC.

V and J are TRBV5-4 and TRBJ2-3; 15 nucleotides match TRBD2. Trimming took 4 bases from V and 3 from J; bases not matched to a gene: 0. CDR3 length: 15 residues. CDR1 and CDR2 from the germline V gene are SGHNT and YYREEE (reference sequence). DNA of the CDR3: TGTGCCAGCAGCGGGACTAGCGGGAGGACAGATACGCAGTATTTT. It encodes CASSGTSGRTDTQYF.

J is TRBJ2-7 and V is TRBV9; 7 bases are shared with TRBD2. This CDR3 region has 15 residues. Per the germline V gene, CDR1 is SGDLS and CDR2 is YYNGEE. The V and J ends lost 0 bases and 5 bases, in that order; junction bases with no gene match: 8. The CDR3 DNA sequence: TGTGCCAGCAGCGTAGCCCCAGCGGGAAGCAACGAGCAGTACTTC. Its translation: CASSVAPAGSNEQYF.

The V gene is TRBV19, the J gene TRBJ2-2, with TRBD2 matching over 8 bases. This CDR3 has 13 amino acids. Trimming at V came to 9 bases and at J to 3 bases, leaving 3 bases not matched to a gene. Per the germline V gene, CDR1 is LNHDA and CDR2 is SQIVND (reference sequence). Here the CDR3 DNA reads TGTGCCAGCGGGAGGGTGTACACCGGGGAGCTGTTTTTT. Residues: CASGRVYTGELFF.